This TCR beta chain was found in a study of response to subunit inactivated influenza vaccine. Findings and limits, study-wide: Each seasonal influenza vaccination recruits few new T cells, the authors suggested.

The CDR3 totals 14 residues. V trimming: 7 bases; J trimming: 1 base; junction bases outside the gene matches: 7. Germline CDR1 SQVTM, CDR2 ANQGSEA. This clonotype has more than one count but fewer than ten. Its antigen is not identified. TCRdb re-called the RT-PCR reads through MiXCR, storing one row per CDR3 protein. Here the sample spans more than 550,000 distinct CDR3 sequences, approximately 12% being singletons. The chain employs TRBV29-1 and TRBJ2-1; 7 positions agree with TRBD2. The TCR sequence derives from a man aged 45-65 years who received an inactivated influenza vaccine. The material sequenced was PBMCs from blood, taken on the day of vaccination. In nucleotides, the CDR3 is TGCAGCGAGAGAGGGCGGGGGTCCTACAATGAGCAGTTCTTC. It specifies CSERGRGSYNEQFF.